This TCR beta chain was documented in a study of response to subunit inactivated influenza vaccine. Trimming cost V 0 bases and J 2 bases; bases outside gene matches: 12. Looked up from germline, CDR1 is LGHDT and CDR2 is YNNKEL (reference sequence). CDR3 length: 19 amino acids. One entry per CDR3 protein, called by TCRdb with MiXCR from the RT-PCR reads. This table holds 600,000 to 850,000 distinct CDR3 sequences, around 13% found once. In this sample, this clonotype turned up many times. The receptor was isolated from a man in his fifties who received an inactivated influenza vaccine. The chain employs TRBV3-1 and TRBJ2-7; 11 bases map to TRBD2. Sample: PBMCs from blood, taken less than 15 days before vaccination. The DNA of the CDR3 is TGTGCCAGCAGCCAAGATCCTCGGGCTAGCGGGAGGTCGACCTACGAGCAGTACTTC. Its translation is CASSQDPRASGRSTYEQYF.